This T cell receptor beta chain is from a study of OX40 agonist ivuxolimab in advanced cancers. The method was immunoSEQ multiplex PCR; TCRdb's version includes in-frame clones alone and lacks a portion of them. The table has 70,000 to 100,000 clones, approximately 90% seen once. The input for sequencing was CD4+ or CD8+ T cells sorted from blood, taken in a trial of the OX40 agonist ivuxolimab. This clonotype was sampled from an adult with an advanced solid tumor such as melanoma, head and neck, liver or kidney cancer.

CDR3 sequence (DNA): TGTGCCAGCAGCGTAGTCGGCGTGCACTACGAGCAGTACTTC. Amino acid sequence: CASSVVGVHYEQYF. The gene calls are TRBV9 and TRBJ2-7, with unresolved D. The germline V and J ends were trimmed by 0 bases and 3 bases, with 10 bases remaining between them. The CDR3 covers 14 residues. In germline, CDR1 is SGDLS, CDR2 YYNGEE.